This passage covers 15 T cell receptor beta chains from one sample sequenced in a study of T cell responses to AZD1222 COVID-19 vaccine. Sequencing used immunoSEQ multiplex PCR; TCRdb keeps in-frame clones, though not all of them. The sample lists approximately 28,000 clones; roughly 90% were seen once. The sequences come from peripheral blood, collected 28 days after the second AZD1222 dose. Receptors originate from an adult who received the AZD1222 COVID-19 vaccine.

The chain couples TRBV11-2 to TRBJ2-3; D may be TRBD1 (5 bases). The length of the CDR3 is 18 residues. V gave up 2 bases and J gave up 0 bases, with 18 bases separating them. Germline CDR1 reads SGHAT; CDR2 reads FQNNGV. The CDR3 nucleotides read TGTGCCAGCAGCTTATTTGTACAGGTTCTTACTAGCACAGATACGCAGTATTTT. This gives the protein CASSLFVQVLTSTDTQYF.

This clone was counted between two and nine times. DNA of the CDR3: TGTGCCAGCAGCGGACAGGGAGGGCACACTGAAGCTTTCTTT. As protein: CASSGQGGHTEAFF. The chain uses TRBV9 and TRBJ1-1; 7 nucleotides line up with TRBD1. The CDR3 length is 14 residues. CDR1 is SGDLS and CDR2 is YYNGEE in the germline V gene. V dropped 3 bases and J dropped 3; count of bases not matched to a gene: 5. Full variable domain (outside the CDR3, taken from reference TRBV9 and TRBJ1-1): DSGVTQTPKHLITATGQRVTLRCSPRSGDLSVYWYQQSLDQGLQFLIQYYNGEERAKGNILERFSAQQFPDLHSELNLSSLELGDSALYFCASSGQGGHTEAFFGQGTRLTVV.

The V and J genes are TRBV10-3 and TRBJ1-6; possible D gene TRBD1, 5 bases. Trimming pared 0 bases from V and 8 bases from J, leaving 8 bases between. The CDR3 consists of 14 residues. Germline CDR1 is ENHRY and CDR2 is SYGVKD. The CDR3: CAISESSGDSPLHF. The CDR3 DNA sequence: TGTGCCATCAGTGAGTCGTCGGGGGATTCACCCCTCCACTTT.

The chain combines TRBV28 with TRBJ2-5; 7 nucleotides line up with TRBD1. From germline, CDR1 is MDHEN and CDR2 SYDVKM. The CDR3 runs to 16 residues. J gave up 5 bases and V 6 bases, and 15 bases lay outside the gene matches. The CDR3 bases are TGTGCCAGCAGACGAAGGGCACGACAGGGTCGCGAGACCCAGTACTTC. The encoded protein is CASRRRARQGRETQYF.

V is TRBV5-4 and J is TRBJ2-6, with D hard to call. Germline CDR1 SGHNT, CDR2 YYREEE (reference sequence). The CDR3 loop spans 15 amino acids. V was cut by 3 bases and J by 0 bases, with 7 bases left in between. This CDR3 reads CASSWEGSGANVLTF. In DNA, the CDR3 is TGTGCCAGCAGCTGGGAAGGCTCTGGGGCCAACGTCCTGACTTTC.

The V and J genes are TRBV19 and TRBJ1-1, with 8 bases aligning to TRBD1. Germline CDR1 reads LNHDA; CDR2 reads SQIVND (reference sequence). This CDR3 has 15 residues. V lost 3 bases to trimming and J lost 4 bases; unmatched junction nucleotides: 7. The CDR3 region is CASSIAGGMVTEAFF. In DNA, the CDR3 is TGTGCCAGTAGTATCGCAGGGGGCATGGTCACTGAAGCTTTCTTT. Full variable domain (missing parts from reference TRBV19 and TRBJ1-1): DGGITQSPKYLFRKEGQNVTLSCEQNLNHDAMYWYRQDPGQGLRLIYYSQIVNDFQKGDIAEGYSVSREKKESFPLTVTSAQKNPTAFYLCASSIAGGMVTEAFFGQGTRLTVV.

V usage is TRBV18 and J usage is TRBJ2-7; no reliable D call. The germline V gene encodes CDR1 KGHSH and CDR2 LQKENI. V was shortened by 4 bases and J by 2 bases, with 9 bases between the two germline ends. The CDR3 loop spans 13 amino acids. Here the CDR3 reads CASSLDGAYEQYF. The CDR3 nucleotides are TGTGCCAGCTCACTAGACGGTGCCTACGAGCAGTACTTC.

The chain employs TRBV5-5 and TRBJ1-5; tentative D call: TRBD1 (6 bases). Trimming shortened V by 2 bases and J by 6 bases, and 9 bases separated the two germline ends. Germline assignment: CDR1 SGHKS and CDR2 YYEKEE (reference sequence). The CDR3 is made up of 13 amino acids. Here the CDR3 reads CASSLQGSQPQHF. CDR3 nucleotides: TGTGCCAGCAGCTTACAGGGTAGTCAGCCCCAGCATTTT.

The chain joins TRBV7-2 to TRBJ2-7; 11 bases are shared with TRBD1. This CDR3 is 15 amino acids long. CDR1 SGHTA and CDR2 FQGNSA come from the germline V gene. V shed 5 bases, J shed 4 bases, and the junction held 7 bases outside the gene matches. The CDR3 nucleotides read TGTGCCAGCAGCGCCACCGGGACAGGGGGGTACGAGCAGTACTTC. This gives the protein CASSATGTGGYEQYF. Filled out from reference TRBV7-2 and TRBJ2-7, the complete variable domain reads GAGVSQSPSNKVTEKGKDVELRCDPISGHTALYWYRQSLGQGLEFLIYFQGNSAPDKSGLPSDRFSAERTGGSVSTLTIQRTQQEDSAVYLCASSATGTGGYEQYFGPGTRLTVT.

J is TRBJ1-2 and V is TRBV7-8; 7 bases agree with TRBD1. The CDR3 covers 13 residues. V lost 11 bases to trimming and J lost 7 bases; unmatched junction nucleotides: 13. The germline V gene encodes CDR1 SGHVS and CDR2 FQNEAQ. CDR3 sequence reads: CACTGDARFGYTF. DNA for the CDR3: TGTGCCTGCACAGGGGATGCGAGGTTTGGCTACACCTTC.

The V gene is TRBV5-1, the J gene TRBJ2-2, with 9 bases fitting TRBD1. V was clipped by 4 bases and J by 5 bases; unmatched bases: 9. Germline V CDR1 and CDR2: SGHRS, YFSETQ. The CDR3 covers 16 residues. The CDR3 bases are TGCGCCAGCAGCGATTCATCGACAGGGGGGACCGGGGAGCTGTTTTTT. Translating it yields CASSDSSTGGTGELFF. Full variable domain (outside the CDR3, taken from reference TRBV5-1 and TRBJ2-2): KAGVTQTPRYLIKTRGQQVTLSCSPISGHRSVSWYQQTPGQGLQFLFEYFSETQRNKGNFPGRFSGRQFSNSRSEMNVSTLELGDSALYLCASSDSSTGGTGELFFGEGSRLTVL.

This clone appeared once. The rearrangement joins TRBV20-1 to TRBJ2-7; maybe TRBD1 (6 bases). V lost 3 bases and J lost 0, with 15 bases in between. This CDR3 is built from 15 residues. Germline V CDR1 and CDR2: DFQATT, SNEGSKA (reference sequence). For the CDR3, the DNA is TGCAGTGCTAGTACCGGGACACCATCCTCCTACGAGCAGTACTTC. Translation: CSASTGTPSSYEQYF.

Only one count was recorded for this clone. The chain uses TRBV19 and TRBJ2-7; tentatively, D is TRBD2 (6 bases). V was shortened by 4 bases and J by 5 bases, with 18 bases between the two germline ends. Looked up from germline, CDR1 is LNHDA and CDR2 is SQIVND (reference sequence). This CDR3 is built from 15 residues. The CDR3 sequence: CASSTRGGWQDEQYF. CDR3 bases: TGTGCCAGTAGTACACGGGGAGGTTGGCAGGACGAGCAGTACTTC.

This clone is judged large (0.1 to 1%). This chain uses TRBV15 with TRBJ2-7; unclear D gene. With 1 base removed from V and 1 base from J, the gap between germline ends came to 5 bases. The CDR3 sequence is 13 residues long. CDR1 and CDR2 (germline): LNHNV, YYDKDF (reference sequence). Here the CDR3 reads CATSRGRSYEQYF. The CDR3 bases are TGTGCCACCAGCAGAGGTCGGTCCTACGAGCAGTACTTC. The entire variable domain, with the rest obtained from reference TRBV15 and TRBJ2-7, is as follows: DAMVIQNPRYQVTQFGKPVTLSCSQTLNHNVMYWYQQKSSQAPKLLFHYYDKDFNNEADTPDNFQSRRPNTSFCFLDIRSPGLGDTAMYLCATSRGRSYEQYFGPGTRLTVT.

The chain links TRBV7-9 to TRBJ1-2; a possible D gene is TRBD1 (5 bases). V lost 2 bases and J 6 bases, leaving 22 bases between the germline ends. The germline V gene encodes CDR1 SEHNR and CDR2 FQNEAQ (reference sequence). This CDR3 contains 17 residues. CDR3 sequence reads: CASSLRGQSIEVHGYTF. The CDR3 DNA reads TGTGCCAGCAGCTTAAGGGGTCAGAGTATAGAGGTGCATGGCTACACCTTC.